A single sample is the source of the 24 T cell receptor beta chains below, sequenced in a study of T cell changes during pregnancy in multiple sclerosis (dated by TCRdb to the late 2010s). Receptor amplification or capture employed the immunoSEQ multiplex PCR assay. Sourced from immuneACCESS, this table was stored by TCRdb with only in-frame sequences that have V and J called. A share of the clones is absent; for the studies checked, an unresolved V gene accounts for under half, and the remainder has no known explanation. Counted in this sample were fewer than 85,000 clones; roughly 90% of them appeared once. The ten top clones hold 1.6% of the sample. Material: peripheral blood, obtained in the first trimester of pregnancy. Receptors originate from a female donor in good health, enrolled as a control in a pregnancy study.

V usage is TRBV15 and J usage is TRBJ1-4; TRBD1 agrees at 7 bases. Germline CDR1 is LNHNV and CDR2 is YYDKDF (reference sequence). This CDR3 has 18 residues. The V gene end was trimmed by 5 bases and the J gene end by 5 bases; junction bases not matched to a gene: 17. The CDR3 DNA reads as TGTGCCACCAGCGGCGAGAGGGGGCCTGGGAGCGGGAATGAAAAACTGTTTTTT. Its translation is CATSGERGPGSGNEKLFF.

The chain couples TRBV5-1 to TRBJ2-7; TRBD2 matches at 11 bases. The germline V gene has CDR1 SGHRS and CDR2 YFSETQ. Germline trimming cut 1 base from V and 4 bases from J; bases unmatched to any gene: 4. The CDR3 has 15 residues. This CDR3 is CASSLSLAGAYEQYF. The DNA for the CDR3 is TGCGCCAGCAGCTTGTCACTAGCGGGAGCGTACGAGCAGTACTTC. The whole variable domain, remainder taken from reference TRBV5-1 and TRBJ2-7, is KAGVTQTPRYLIKTRGQQVTLSCSPISGHRSVSWYQQTPGQGLQFLFEYFSETQRNKGNFPGRFSGRQFSNSRSEMNVSTLELGDSALYLCASSLSLAGAYEQYFGPGTRLTVT.

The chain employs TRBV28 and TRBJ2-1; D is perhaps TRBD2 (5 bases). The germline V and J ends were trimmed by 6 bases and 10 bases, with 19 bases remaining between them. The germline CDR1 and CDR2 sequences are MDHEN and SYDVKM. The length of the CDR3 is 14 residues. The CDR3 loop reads CASSQPGTAREQFF. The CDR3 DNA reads TGTGCCAGCAGCCAACCGGGAACAGCTCGGGAGCAGTTCTTC.

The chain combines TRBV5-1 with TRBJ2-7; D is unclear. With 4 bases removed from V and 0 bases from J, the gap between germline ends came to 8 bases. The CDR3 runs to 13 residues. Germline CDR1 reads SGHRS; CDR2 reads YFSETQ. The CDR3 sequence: CASSPPDSYEQYF. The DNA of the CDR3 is TGCGCCAGCAGCCCCCCAGACTCCTACGAGCAGTACTTC.

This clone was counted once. CDR3 coding DNA: TGTGCCAGCAGTGACACGAGCTACAATGAGCAGTTCTTC. This translates into CASSDTSYNEQFF. The chain employs TRBV25-1 and TRBJ2-1; the D is unclear. CDR3 length: 13 residues. Germline CDR1 and CDR2: MGHDK and SYGVNS. V gave up 3 bases and J gave up 3 bases, with 6 bases separating them.

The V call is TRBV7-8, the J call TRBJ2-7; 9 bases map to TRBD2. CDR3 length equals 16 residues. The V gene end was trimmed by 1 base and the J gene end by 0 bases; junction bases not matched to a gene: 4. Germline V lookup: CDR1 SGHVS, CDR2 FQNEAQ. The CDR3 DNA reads TGTGCCAGCAGCTTAGTTTATAGCGGGAGCTCCTACGAGCAGTACTTC. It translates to CASSLVYSGSSYEQYF. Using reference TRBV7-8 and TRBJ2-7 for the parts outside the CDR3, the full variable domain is GAGVSQSPRYKVAKRGQDVALRCDPISGHVSLFWYQQALGQGPEFLTYFQNEAQLDKSGLPSDRFFAERPEGSVSTLKIQRTQQEDSAVYLCASSLVYSGSSYEQYFGPGTRLTVT.

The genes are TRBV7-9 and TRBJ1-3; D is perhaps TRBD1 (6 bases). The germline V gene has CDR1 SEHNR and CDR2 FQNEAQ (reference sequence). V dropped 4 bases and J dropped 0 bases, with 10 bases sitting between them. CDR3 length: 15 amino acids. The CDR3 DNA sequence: TGTGCCAGCAGCTCGGACAGCGCCTCTGGAAACACCATATATTTT. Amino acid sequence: CASSSDSASGNTIYF.

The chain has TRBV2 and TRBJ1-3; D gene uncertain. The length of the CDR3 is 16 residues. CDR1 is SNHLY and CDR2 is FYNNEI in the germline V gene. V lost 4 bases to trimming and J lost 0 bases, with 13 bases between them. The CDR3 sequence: CASSGGEGRSGNTIYF. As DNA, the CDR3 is TGTGCCAGCAGTGGGGGAGAGGGCCGCTCTGGAAACACCATATATTTT.

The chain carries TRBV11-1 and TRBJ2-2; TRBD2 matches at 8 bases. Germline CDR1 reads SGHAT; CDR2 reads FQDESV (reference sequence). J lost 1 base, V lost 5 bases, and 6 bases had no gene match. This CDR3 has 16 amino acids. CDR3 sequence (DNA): TGTGCCAGCAGCCCCCAAAGCGGGAGGAACACCGGGGAGCTGTTTTTT. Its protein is CASSPQSGRNTGELFF.

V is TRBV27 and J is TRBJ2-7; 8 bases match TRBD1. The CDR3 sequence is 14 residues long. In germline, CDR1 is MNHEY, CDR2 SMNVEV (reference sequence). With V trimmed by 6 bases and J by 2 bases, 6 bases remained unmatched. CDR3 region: CASRRQGFPYEQYF. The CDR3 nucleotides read TGTGCCAGCAGACGACAGGGGTTTCCCTACGAGCAGTACTTC.

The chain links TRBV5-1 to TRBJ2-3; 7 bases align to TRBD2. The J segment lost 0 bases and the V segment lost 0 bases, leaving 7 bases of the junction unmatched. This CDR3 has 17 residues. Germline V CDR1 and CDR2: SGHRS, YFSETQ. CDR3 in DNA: TGCGCCAGCAGCTTGGGGACTAGGTTCGCTAGCACAGATACGCAGTATTTT. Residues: CASSLGTRFASTDTQYF.

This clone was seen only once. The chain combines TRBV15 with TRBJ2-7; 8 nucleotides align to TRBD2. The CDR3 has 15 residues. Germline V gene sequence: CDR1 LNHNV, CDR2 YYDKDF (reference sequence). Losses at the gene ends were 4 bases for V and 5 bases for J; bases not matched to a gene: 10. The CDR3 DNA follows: TGTGCCACCAGCACTAGGAGCGGGAGCGTCGACGAGCAGTACTTC. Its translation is CATSTRSGSVDEQYF.

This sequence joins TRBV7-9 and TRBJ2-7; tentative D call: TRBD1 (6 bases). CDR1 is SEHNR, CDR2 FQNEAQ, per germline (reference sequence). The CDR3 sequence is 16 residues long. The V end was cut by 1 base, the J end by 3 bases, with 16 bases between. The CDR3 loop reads CASSLDSGGAIYEQYF. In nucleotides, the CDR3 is TGTGCCAGCAGCTTAGATTCTGGGGGCGCGATCTACGAGCAGTACTTC.

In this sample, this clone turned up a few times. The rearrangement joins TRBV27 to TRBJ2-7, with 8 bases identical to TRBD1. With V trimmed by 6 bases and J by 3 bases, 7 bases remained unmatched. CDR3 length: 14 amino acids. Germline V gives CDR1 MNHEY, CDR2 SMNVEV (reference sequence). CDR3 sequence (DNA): TGTGCCAGCAGAGGACAGGGTAAAGACTACGAGCAGTACTTC. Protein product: CASRGQGKDYEQYF.

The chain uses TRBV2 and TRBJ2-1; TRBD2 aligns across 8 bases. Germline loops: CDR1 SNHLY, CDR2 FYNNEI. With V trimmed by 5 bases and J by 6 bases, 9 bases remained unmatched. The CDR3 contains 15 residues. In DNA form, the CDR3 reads TGTGCCAGCAGTCCCCCCGGGAGGGCCCCCAATGAGCAGTTCTTC. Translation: CASSPPGRAPNEQFF.

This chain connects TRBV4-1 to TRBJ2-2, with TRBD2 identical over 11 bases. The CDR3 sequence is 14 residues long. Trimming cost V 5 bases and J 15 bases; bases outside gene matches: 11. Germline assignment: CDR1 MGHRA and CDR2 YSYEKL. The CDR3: CASSEVLAGGGLFF. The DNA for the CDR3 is TGCGCCAGCAGCGAAGTCTTAGCGGGAGGGGGTTTGTTTTTT.

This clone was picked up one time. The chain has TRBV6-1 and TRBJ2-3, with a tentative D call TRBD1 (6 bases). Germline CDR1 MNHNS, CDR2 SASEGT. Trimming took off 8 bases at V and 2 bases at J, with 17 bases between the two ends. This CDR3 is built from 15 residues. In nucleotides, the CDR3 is TGTGCCAGCGATTCGGACAGAACCCACACAGATACGCAGTATTTT. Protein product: CASDSDRTHTDTQYF.

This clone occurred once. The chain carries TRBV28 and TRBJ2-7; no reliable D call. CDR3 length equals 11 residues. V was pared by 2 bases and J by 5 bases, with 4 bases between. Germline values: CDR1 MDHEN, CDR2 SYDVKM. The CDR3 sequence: CASSLVDEQYF. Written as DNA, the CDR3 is TGTGCCAGCAGTTTAGTAGACGAGCAGTACTTC. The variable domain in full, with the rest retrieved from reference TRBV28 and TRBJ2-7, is DVKVTQSSRYLVKRTGEKVFLECVQDMDHENMFWYRQDPGLGLRLIYFSYDVKMKEKGDIPEGYSVSREKKERFSLILESASTNQTSMYLCASSLVDEQYFGPGTRLTVT.

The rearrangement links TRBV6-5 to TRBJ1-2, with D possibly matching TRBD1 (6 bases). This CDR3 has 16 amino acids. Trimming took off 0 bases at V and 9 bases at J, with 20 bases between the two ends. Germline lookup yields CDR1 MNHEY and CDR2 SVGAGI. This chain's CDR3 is CASSYSLLAGASSYTF. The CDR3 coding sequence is TGTGCCAGCAGTTACTCGCTATTGGCAGGGGCCTCGAGCTACACCTTC.

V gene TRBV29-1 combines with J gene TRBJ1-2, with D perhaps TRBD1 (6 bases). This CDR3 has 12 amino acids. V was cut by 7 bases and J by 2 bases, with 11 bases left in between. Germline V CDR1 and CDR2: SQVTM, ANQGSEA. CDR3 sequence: CSGMTGNYGYTF. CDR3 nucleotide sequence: TGCAGCGGGATGACAGGCAACTATGGCTACACCTTC.

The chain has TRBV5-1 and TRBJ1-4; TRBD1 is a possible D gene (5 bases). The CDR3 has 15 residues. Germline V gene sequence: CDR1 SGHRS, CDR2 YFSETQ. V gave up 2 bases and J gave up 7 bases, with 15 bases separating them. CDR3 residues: CASSFGRGDGEKLFF. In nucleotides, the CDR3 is TGCGCCAGCAGCTTTGGTCGGGGGGACGGTGAAAAACTGTTTTTT.

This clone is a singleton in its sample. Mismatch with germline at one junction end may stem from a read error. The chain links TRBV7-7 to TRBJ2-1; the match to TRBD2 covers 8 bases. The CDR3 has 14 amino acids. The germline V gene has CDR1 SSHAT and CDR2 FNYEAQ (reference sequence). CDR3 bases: TGTGCTAGCAGCGAGACTAGCGAACTCGGTGAGCAGTTCTTC. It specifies CASSETSELGEQFF.

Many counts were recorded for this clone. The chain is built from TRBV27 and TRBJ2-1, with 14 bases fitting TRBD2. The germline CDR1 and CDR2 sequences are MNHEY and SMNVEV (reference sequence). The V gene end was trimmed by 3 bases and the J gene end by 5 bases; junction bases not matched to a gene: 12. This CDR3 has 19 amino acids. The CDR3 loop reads CASSFLGTSGRRSDNEQFF. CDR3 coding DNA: TGTGCCAGCAGTTTCCTCGGGACTAGCGGGAGACGATCCGACAATGAGCAGTTCTTC.

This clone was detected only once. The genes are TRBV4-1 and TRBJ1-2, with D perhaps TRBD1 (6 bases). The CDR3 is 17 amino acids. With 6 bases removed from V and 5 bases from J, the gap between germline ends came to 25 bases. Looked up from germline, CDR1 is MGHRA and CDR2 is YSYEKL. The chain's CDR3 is CASRYRTASSLYYGYTF. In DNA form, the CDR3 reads TGCGCCAGCAGATACCGGACAGCTAGTTCACTTTATTATGGCTACACCTTC.